One and the same sample provided the 27 T cell receptor beta chains below, sequenced in a study of blood T cells in healthy people across ages. With a J-beta primer mix and a sample-barcoded 5' primer, a second PCR ran about 7 to 12 cycles. One entry per CDR3 protein results from TCRdb running MiXCR on the 5' RACE reads. The sample has around 1,500,000 distinct CDR3 sequences; 28% are singletons. The sequenced sample was blood. These TCRs come from a woman aged 30 to 39 in good health.

This clonotype was observed many times. This rearrangement joins TRBV7-2 to TRBJ1-1; D is possibly TRBD1 (5 bases). CDR3 length: 14 amino acids. CDR1 and CDR2 (germline): SGHTA, FQGNSA. Trimming pared 4 bases from V and 8 bases from J, leaving 17 bases between. The CDR3 nucleotides are TGTGCCAGCAGCTCCCCCGGGGGGGTCACAGAAGCTTTCTTT. Translated, it gives CASSSPGGVTEAFF. The variable domain in full, with the rest retrieved from reference TRBV7-2 and TRBJ1-1, is GAGVSQSPSNKVTEKGKDVELRCDPISGHTALYWYRQSLGQGLEFLIYFQGNSAPDKSGLPSDRFSAERTGGSVSTLTIQRTQQEDSAVYLCASSSPGGVTEAFFGQGTRLTVV.

This clonotype was counted at least ten times. V gene TRBV3-1 combines with J gene TRBJ2-3; D uncertain. Trimming removed 4 bases at V and 1 base at J, with 9 bases between. This CDR3 spans 14 amino acids. The germline gives CDR1 LGHDT, CDR2 YNNKEL (reference sequence). The CDR3 bases are TGTGCCAGCAGCCGTGGCGATCGCACAGATACGCAGTATTTT. This encodes CASSRGDRTDTQYF.

This clonotype was observed once. The J gene is TRBJ1-4, the V gene TRBV7-8; the D is unclear. With 2 bases removed from V and 5 bases from J, the gap between germline ends came to 9 bases. CDR3 length equals 14 residues. Germline CDR1 and CDR2: SGHVS and FQNEAQ. The CDR3, as DNA: TGTGCCAGCAGCTTAAAGGAGGTGAATGAAAAACTGTTTTTT. As protein: CASSLKEVNEKLFF.

Remarks on this clonotype: A single base separates this from a much larger clone, so it may be a read error. The chain has TRBV29-1 and TRBJ2-5, with D tentatively TRBD1 or TRBD2 (5 bases each). The CDR3 has 13 residues. The germline V gene encodes CDR1 SQVTM and CDR2 ANQGSEA. The chain's CDR3 is CSANEGYQETLYF. CDR3 sequence (DNA): TGCAGCGCGAACGAGGGGTACCAAGAGACCCTGTACTTC.

This chain joins TRBV6-1 and TRBJ2-5; 8 bases agree with TRBD2. CDR1 is MNHNS, CDR2 SASEGT, per germline. Losses at the gene ends were 2 bases for V and 3 bases for J; bases not matched to a gene: 5. The CDR3 spans 15 residues. The CDR3 region has the DNA TGTGCCAGCAGTGAAACGTCACTAGCGGAAGAGACCCAGTACTTC. This encodes CASSETSLAEETQYF.

This clonotype was observed once. The chain couples TRBV10-3 to TRBJ2-7; TRBD1 agrees at 9 bases. V lost 6 bases, J lost 1 base, and 7 bases stayed unmatched. Germline-derived CDR1 and CDR2 are ENHRY and SYGVKD. CDR3 size: 15 residues. CDR3 DNA sequence: TGTGCCATCAGCCCCTCCGGGACAGGGTCCTACGAGCAGTACTTC. This gives the protein CAISPSGTGSYEQYF.

This clonotype came up many times. This chain connects TRBV28 to TRBJ1-2; 7 bases fit TRBD1. Trimming at V came to 1 base and at J to 0 bases, leaving 2 bases not matched to a gene. Germline CDR1 is MDHEN and CDR2 is SYDVKM. The CDR3 has 15 residues. The CDR3 DNA reads TGTGCCAGCAGTTTATTACAGGGGACTAACTATGGCTACACCTTC. This sequence encodes CASSLLQGTNYGYTF.

This clonotype was seen at least ten times. The chain couples TRBV7-3 to TRBJ2-5; TRBD2 matches at 14 bases. V lost 4 bases and J lost 4; bases outside the gene matches: 8. The CDR3 sequence is 17 residues long. CDR1 and CDR2 (germline): SGHTA, FQGTGA. The CDR3 spells CASSSGLAGASGETQYF. In nucleotides, the CDR3 is TGTGCCAGCAGCTCGGGACTAGCGGGGGCCTCGGGAGAGACCCAGTACTTC.

This clonotype was seen a few times. This sequence may be a read error, since a much larger clone differs from it by one base. The chain links TRBV6-2 or TRBV6-3 to TRBJ2-3; the match to TRBD2 covers 10 bases. The V gene end was trimmed by 8 bases and the J gene end by 5 bases; junction bases not matched to a gene: 7. The CDR3 runs 14 residues. The germline gives CDR1 MNHEY, CDR2 SVGEGT. The CDR3 DNA reads TGTGCCAGCGACTCTAGCGGGGGTGGAGATACGCAGTATTTT. Protein product: CASDSSGGGDTQYF.

This clonotype was recorded many times. V and J are TRBV20-1 and TRBJ2-1; D unclear. The CDR3 length is 13 residues. The germline V and J ends were trimmed by 0 bases and 4 bases, with 7 bases remaining between them. Looked up from germline, CDR1 is DFQATT and CDR2 is SNEGSKA (reference sequence). The CDR3 nucleotides are TGCAGTGCTAGAGAGTTACGGTACAATGAGCAGTTCTTC. Protein sequence: CSARELRYNEQFF.

The sample holds a few counts of this clonotype. The rearrangement uses TRBV5-1 and TRBJ1-1; D gene unclear. The germline V gene has CDR1 SGHRS and CDR2 YFSETQ. V lost 2 bases and J 3 bases, leaving 17 bases between the germline ends. The CDR3 is made up of 16 amino acids. CDR3 region: CASSFSYGRSDTEAFF. CDR3 DNA sequence: TGCGCCAGCAGCTTTTCATACGGACGGAGCGACACTGAAGCTTTCTTT.

This clonotype was found many times. One end of the junction varies from germline; a read error may be responsible. J is TRBJ2-7 and V is TRBV5-1, with a weak D call TRBD1 (6 bases). The CDR3 is made up of 13 amino acids. Germline values: CDR1 SGHRS, CDR2 YFSETQ. CDR3 loop: CASSSDSSYEQYF. In nucleotides, the CDR3 is TGTGCCAGCTCATCGGACAGCTCCTACGAGCAGTACTTC.

This clonotype was seen only a few times. This sequence joins TRBV20-1 and TRBJ2-3; a possible D gene is TRBD1 (5 bases). The CDR3 runs 15 residues. Germline values: CDR1 DFQATT, CDR2 SNEGSKA (reference sequence). The germline V and J ends were trimmed by 1 base and 4 bases, with 15 bases remaining between them. The CDR3 spells CSARVSQGAPDTQYF. CDR3 nucleotide sequence: TGCAGTGCTAGAGTAAGCCAAGGGGCCCCAGATACGCAGTATTTT.

This clonotype was observed many times. The genes are TRBV6-5 and TRBJ2-3, with 10 bases matching TRBD2. Unmatched junction bases numbered 12, after V lost 4 bases and J lost 8 bases. The CDR3 is 16 amino acids. Germline assignment: CDR1 MNHEY and CDR2 SVGAGI. CDR3 sequence: CASSSIRLLAGPTQYF. The CDR3 bases are TGTGCCAGCAGTTCCATCAGGTTACTAGCGGGACCTACGCAGTATTTT.

This clonotype showed up many times. V and J are TRBV7-2 and TRBJ2-7; D uncertain. The CDR3 has 13 amino acids. Germline values: CDR1 SGHTA, CDR2 FQGNSA. The V end was cut by 6 bases, the J end by 0 bases, with 9 bases between. The CDR3 protein is CASRTDASYEQYF. The CDR3 DNA reads as TGTGCCAGCAGAACGGACGCCTCCTACGAGCAGTACTTC.

In its sample, this clonotype was seen a few times. The chain recombines TRBV7-2 with TRBJ2-7; weak D call: TRBD2 (6 bases). V was clipped by 1 base and J by 0 bases, with 16 bases between them. The CDR3 is 17 residues long. CDR1 and CDR2 from the germline V gene are SGHTA and FQGNSA. The CDR3 is CASSLEFTGLSSYEQYF. The CDR3 bases are TGTGCCAGCAGCTTAGAATTTACGGGACTGAGCTCCTACGAGCAGTACTTC.

The J gene is TRBJ2-7, the V gene TRBV11-3; tentatively, D is TRBD1 or TRBD2 (5 bases each). Germline lookup yields CDR1 SGHNT and CDR2 YENEEA. V was cut by 2 bases and J by 5 bases, with 16 bases left in between. The CDR3 length is 15 residues. In nucleotides, the CDR3 is TGTGCCAGCAGCTTAACAGAGGGGTCAACCCACGAGCAGTACTTC. Protein sequence: CASSLTEGSTHEQYF.

This clonotype was observed at least ten times. V usage is TRBV7-9 and J usage is TRBJ2-7, with 9 nucleotides matching TRBD1. The V and J ends lost 4 bases and 5 bases, in that order; junction bases with no gene match: 9. The CDR3 length is 15 residues. CDR1 and CDR2 (germline): SEHNR, FQNEAQ (reference sequence). Written as DNA, the CDR3 is TGTGCCAGCAGCTCCTCCCGGGACAGGGTGAACGAGCAGTACTTC. Protein: CASSSSRDRVNEQYF.

The gene calls are TRBV5-1 and TRBJ2-1; 8 nucleotides match TRBD1. There are 16 residues in the CDR3. V gave up 3 bases and J gave up 5 bases; unmatched junction bases: 10. The germline CDR1 and CDR2 sequences are SGHRS and YFSETQ. The CDR3 sequence is CASSSDPGTGDNEQFF. Here the CDR3 DNA reads TGCGCCAGCAGCTCTGACCCCGGGACAGGAGACAATGAGCAGTTCTTC.

V and J are TRBV4-1 and TRBJ2-3, with TRBD2 identical over 12 bases. CDR1 is MGHRA, CDR2 YSYEKL, per germline. CDR3 size: 20 residues. V was pared by 4 bases and J by 0 bases, with 14 bases of the junction left unmatched. The CDR3 reads CASSRFYRLAGAISTDTQYF. CDR3 DNA: TGCGCCAGCAGCCGCTTTTACCGACTAGCGGGGGCCATTAGCACAGATACGCAGTATTTT.

The table lists this clonotype with a few counts. The V call is TRBV5-1, the J call TRBJ2-1, with 11 bases identical to TRBD2. V was clipped by 1 base and J by 9 bases; unmatched bases: 18. The length of the CDR3 is 19 residues. Germline assignment: CDR1 SGHRS and CDR2 YFSETQ. This chain's CDR3 is CASSLNSGGALSSWGEQFF. The CDR3 coding sequence is TGCGCCAGCAGCTTGAATAGCGGGGGGGCCTTATCGTCCTGGGGTGAGCAGTTCTTC.

V and J are TRBV6-2 or TRBV6-3 and TRBJ1-2, with 7 bases matching TRBD1. This CDR3 spans 13 amino acids. CDR1 and CDR2 (germline): MNHEY, SVGEGT. J was trimmed by 7 bases and V by 5 bases; bases with no gene match: 7. In DNA, the CDR3 is TGTGCCAGCAGTCCTTACAGGGGAATTGGCTACACCTTC. It is translated as CASSPYRGIGYTF.

The table lists this clonotype with many counts. V is TRBV28 and J is TRBJ2-7, with D unclear. CDR3 length: 11 amino acids. V was shortened by 9 bases and J by 3 bases, with 9 bases between the two germline ends. Germline V lookup: CDR1 MDHEN, CDR2 SYDVKM. As DNA, the CDR3 is TGTGCCAGTGACCGTAACTACGAGCAGTACTTC. This gives the protein CASDRNYEQYF.

The chain recombines TRBV5-1 with TRBJ2-7; 11 positions agree with TRBD1. The germline V gene encodes CDR1 SGHRS and CDR2 YFSETQ. CDR3 length equals 14 residues. Losses at the gene ends were 4 bases for V and 5 bases for J; bases not matched to a gene: 5. CDR3 DNA: TGCGCCAGCAGCCGGGACAGGGGGTCGGACGAGCAGTACTTC. Residues: CASSRDRGSDEQYF.

This rearrangement joins TRBV20-1 to TRBJ2-1; D not certain. Germline CDR1 is DFQATT and CDR2 is SNEGSKA (reference sequence). The CDR3 length is 16 residues. Trimming took off 0 bases at V and 4 bases at J, with 16 bases between the two ends. CDR3 residues: CSARDTWRELYNEQFF. CDR3 DNA: TGCAGTGCTAGAGATACTTGGCGAGAACTATACAATGAGCAGTTCTTC.

The chain joins TRBV20-1 to TRBJ2-1, with 9 bases identical to TRBD2. The CDR3 totals 15 residues. Germline V lookup: CDR1 DFQATT, CDR2 SNEGSKA (reference sequence). CDR3 in DNA: TGCAGGGGAATGGGGCGGGGGGGTTATATCCGTGAGCAGTTCTTC. Its protein is CRGMGRGGYIREQFF.

This chain joins TRBV12-3 or TRBV12-4 and TRBJ1-5; maybe TRBD1 (5 bases). V lost 6 bases to trimming and J lost 2 bases, with 17 bases between them. The CDR3 is 16 residues long. DNA of the CDR3: TGTGCCAGCAGCTCCGGGGCTTCCGTGGGCAATCAGCCCCAGCATTTT. Residues: CASSSGASVGNQPQHF.